This is a list of T cell receptor beta chains from one sample in a study of T-cell memory formation after mild COVID-19. In TCRdb, the 5' RACE reads were re-called with MiXCR into one record per CDR3 protein. The table shows fewer than 250,000 distinct CDR3 sequences, with roughly 18% occurring only once. Material: PBMCs or a T cell subset sorted from them (not recorded which). The receptor source for this set is an adult woman who had mild COVID-19 (a few samples of this study predate the infection). Cell type and time point are not known. The CDR3 runs from the conserved cysteine through the conserved F or W. The D gene is left open where the match is weak. For some rows the clone size is stated as once, few or many, or as a class when expanded; others skip it.

many,TRBV5-1,TRBJ2-1,TRBD1,CASSSGQPTSYNEQFF,TGCGCCAGCAGCTCGGGACAGCCCACCTCCTACAATGAGCAGTTCTTC
.,TRBV7-9,TRBJ2-2,TRBD1,CASRTGGHGELFF,TGTGCCAGCAGGACAGGGGGCCACGGGGAGCTGTTTTTT
.,TRBV5-5,TRBJ1-6,.,CASSLGLRSYNSPLHF,TGTGCCAGCAGCTTGGGGTTACGCTCCTATAATTCACCCCTCCACTTT
many,TRBV10-3,TRBJ2-6,.,CATAPQGSGANVLTF,TGTGCCACCGCACCCCAGGGCTCTGGGGCCAACGTCCTGACTTTC
few,TRBV4-1,TRBJ1-1,.,CASSLLGGLHTEAFF,TGCGCCAGCAGCCTCCTGGGGGGATTACACACTGAAGCTTTCTTT
few,TRBV4-3,TRBJ2-3,.,CASSQDSLATDTQYF,TGCGCCAGCAGCCAAGATTCACTAGCAACAGATACGCAGTATTTT
few,TRBV21-1,TRBJ1-2,.,CASSRPGGGIYGYTF,TGTGCCAGCAGCAGGCCGGGAGGGGGCATCTATGGCTACACCTTC
.,TRBV5-1,TRBJ2-1,TRBD2,CASSLMAGGPHEQFF,TGCGCCAGCAGCTTGATGGCGGGAGGGCCCCATGAGCAGTTCTTC
.,TRBV5-1,TRBJ2-3,.,CASSPRIAEGDTQYF,TGCGCCAGCAGCCCGCGAATAGCTGAGGGAGATACGCAGTATTTT
.,TRBV10-3,TRBJ1-1,.,CAISGGGPSHMGTEAFF,TGTGCCATCAGTGGGGGGGGACCGAGTCACATGGGCACTGAAGCTTTCTTT
few,TRBV2,TRBJ2-5,.,CASSEGGETQYF,TGTGCCAGCAGTGAGGGGGGAGAGACCCAGTACTTC
few,TRBV7-9,TRBJ2-1,TRBD2,CASSLERDTQNEQFF,TGTGCCAGCAGCTTAGAGCGGGATACCCAAAATGAGCAGTTCTTC
many,TRBV5-1,TRBJ1-1,.,CASSLVWDGNTEAFF,TGCGCCAGCAGCTTGGTATGGGACGGGAACACTGAAGCTTTCTTT
.,TRBV5-6,TRBJ1-2,.,CASSLQAGLANYGYTF,TGTGCCAGCAGCTTGCAGGCCGGCTTAGCTAACTATGGCTACACCTTC
few,TRBV5-1,TRBJ2-7,.,CASSLDRRYEQYF,TGCGCCAGCAGCTTGGACAGACGCTACGAGCAGTACTTC
few,TRBV4-1,TRBJ1-5,.,CASSQNTGEPQHF,TGCGCCAGCAGCCAAAACACGGGGGAGCCCCAGCATTTT
many,TRBV29-1,TRBJ1-2,.,CSVGPNSGYGYTF,TGCAGCGTTGGGCCAAACTCCGGCTATGGCTACACCTTC
many,TRBV18,TRBJ2-3,.,CASSRLIHTGDTQYF,TGTGCCAGCTCCCGCCTCATCCACACAGGAGATACGCAGTATTTT
few,TRBV7-6,TRBJ1-6,.,CASTEDSYNSPLHF,TGTGCCAGCACCGAGGACTCCTATAATTCACCCCTCCACTTT
.,TRBV9,TRBJ2-1,TRBD2,CASSGTSGRAEEQFF,TGTGCCAGCAGCGGCACTAGCGGGAGGGCCGAAGAGCAGTTCTTC
.,TRBV7-9,TRBJ2-2,TRBD2,CASSKRTSGGTNTGELFF,TGTGCCAGCAGCAAAAGGACTAGCGGGGGGACGAACACCGGGGAGCTGTTTTTT
.,TRBV27,TRBJ1-4,.,CASSLWYREKLFF,TGTGCCAGCAGTTTATGGTACCGCGAAAAACTGTTTTTT